This T cell receptor (beta chain) was sequenced for a study of shared clonotypes between healthy human individuals. Germline CDR1 is SGHDT and CDR2 is YYEEEE. CDR3 length: 15 amino acids. Trimming took 4 bases from V and 6 from J; bases not matched to a gene: 11. Generated by immunoSEQ multiplex PCR, the TCRdb table keeps only in-frame clones and is missing some. The data show 2 million to 2.5 million clones, approximately 93% seen once. Material for sequencing was naive CD4+ T cells from PBMCs. Subset of the sample: CD45RA+ positively selected. This TCR derives from a man between 18 and 29 years old in good health. Some clones in this sample may be carry-over from other donors' samples. The chain uses TRBV5-6 and TRBJ2-7, with 9 bases that match TRBD1. CDR3 sequence reads: CASSVIGTGRTEQYF. In DNA form, the CDR3 reads TGTGCCAGCAGCGTCATAGGGACAGGGCGTACCGAGCAGTACTTC.